What follows are 21 T cell receptor beta chains derived from one specimen sequenced in a study of OX40 agonist ivuxolimab in advanced cancers. The method was immunoSEQ multiplex PCR; TCRdb's version includes in-frame clones alone and lacks a portion of them. Among approximately 100,000 clones, 90% were seen once, and the ten largest hold about 0.31%. The specimen was CD4+ or CD8+ T cells sorted from blood, collected in a trial of the OX40 agonist ivuxolimab. Every receptor here comes from an adult with an advanced solid tumor such as melanoma, head and neck, liver or kidney cancer.

Details on this clone: Germline is not matched at one junction end, which may reflect a read error. The chain carries TRBV7-8 and TRBJ1-5; D uncertain. The CDR3 totals 13 residues. Germline loops: CDR1 SGHVS, CDR2 FQNEAQ. The CDR3 region is CASSLARNQPQHF. The DNA for the CDR3 is TGTGCCAGCAGCCTAGCTCGCAATCAGCCCCAGCATTTT.

The V and J genes are TRBV5-1 and TRBJ2-6; TRBD2 matches at 9 bases. The germline CDR1 and CDR2 sequences are SGHRS and YFSETQ. The CDR3 is made up of 17 amino acids. The junction had 7 bases not matched to a gene; V was cut back by 4 bases and J by 2 bases. The CDR3 bases are TGCGCCAGCAGCCCTCGTCGGACTAGCGCTGGGGCCAACGTCCTGACTTTC. Amino acid sequence: CASSPRRTSAGANVLTF.

V is TRBV7-2 and J is TRBJ2-1, with 11 nucleotides matching TRBD2. This CDR3 spans 15 amino acids. V dropped 3 bases and J dropped 4; count of bases not matched to a gene: 2. Germline assignment: CDR1 SGHTA and CDR2 FQGNSA. In nucleotides, the CDR3 is TGTGCCAGCAGCTTGCTAGCGGGAGGATACAATGAGCAGTTCTTC. Protein product: CASSLLAGGYNEQFF. Filled out from reference TRBV7-2 and TRBJ2-1, the complete variable domain reads GAGVSQSPSNKVTEKGKDVELRCDPISGHTALYWYRQSLGQGLEFLIYFQGNSAPDKSGLPSDRFSAERTGGSVSTLTIQRTQQEDSAVYLCASSLLAGGYNEQFFGPGTRLTVL.

V usage is TRBV6-5 and J usage is TRBJ2-1; TRBD1 matches 8 bases. J lost 6 bases, V lost 6 bases, and 4 bases had no gene match. Germline V CDR1 and CDR2: MNHEY, SVGAGI. This CDR3 is built from 13 residues. CDR3 amino acids: CASRETGANEQFF. The DNA of the CDR3 is TGTGCCAGCAGGGAGACAGGGGCCAATGAGCAGTTCTTC.

The chain has TRBV10-2 and TRBJ2-1, with unresolved D. V was pared by 4 bases and J by 1 base, with 8 bases between. The germline V gene has CDR1 WSHSY and CDR2 SAAADI. CDR3 length: 14 residues. The CDR3 here is CASSGGDSYNEQFF. The DNA for the CDR3 is TGCGCCAGCAGTGGTGGCGATTCCTACAATGAGCAGTTCTTC.

The gene calls are TRBV28 and TRBJ1-2, with a possible D match to TRBD1 (5 bases). Looked up from germline, CDR1 is MDHEN and CDR2 is SYDVKM. CDR3 size: 12 residues. The germline V and J ends were trimmed by 5 bases and 7 bases, with 11 bases remaining between them. The CDR3 is CASSTPGRGYTF. For the CDR3, the DNA is TGTGCCAGCAGTACCCCGGGACGTGGCTACACCTTC.

The J gene is TRBJ2-2, the V gene TRBV7-9, with 7 bases that match TRBD2. V lost 0 bases to trimming and J lost 6 bases; unmatched junction nucleotides: 4. Germline-derived CDR1 and CDR2 are SEHNR and FQNEAQ (reference sequence). The CDR3 runs to 15 residues. This CDR3 is CASSLASGKAGELFF. The CDR3 DNA reads TGTGCCAGCAGCTTAGCGAGCGGGAAAGCCGGGGAGCTGTTTTTT.

The sample holds a few counts of this clone. This chain links TRBV27 with TRBJ2-2; 9 nucleotides match TRBD2. V trimming: 6 bases; J trimming: 1 base; junction bases outside the gene matches: 6. The CDR3 spans 16 residues. Germline V CDR1 and CDR2: MNHEY, SMNVEV (reference sequence). CDR3 bases: TGTGCCAGCAGCTACAGAGCGGGAGGGAACACCGGGGAGCTGTTTTTT. Its protein product is CASSYRAGGNTGELFF.

This rearrangement joins TRBV5-6 to TRBJ2-1; D might be TRBD1 (5 bases). V lost 1 base and J lost 8, with 10 bases in between. The CDR3 sequence is 13 residues long. Germline lookup yields CDR1 SGHDT and CDR2 YYEEEE. CDR3 region: CASSLSWGHEQFF. CDR3 in DNA: TGTGCCAGCAGCTTGAGTTGGGGCCATGAGCAGTTCTTC. The full variable domain, its missing parts supplied by reference TRBV5-6 and TRBJ2-1, is DAGVTQSPTHLIKTRGQQVTLRCSPKSGHDTVSWYQQALGQGPQFIFQYYEEEERQRGNFPDRFSGHQFPNYSSELNVNALLLGDSALYLCASSLSWGHEQFFGPGTRLTVL.

The J gene is TRBJ2-7, the V gene TRBV21-1; the D call TRBD2 from the table was never checked on the DNA. TRBV21-1 is a documented pseudogene. This CDR3 has 17 amino acids. The CDR3 DNA reads TGTGCCAGCAGCAAAGCGGCCGGAGGTGGATGCCTCTACGAGCAGTACTTC. It is translated as CASSKAAGGGCLYEQYF.

The chain is built from TRBV6-5 and TRBJ2-2, with a tentative D call TRBD2 (6 bases). The V gene's germline CDR1 is MNHEY and CDR2 SVGAGI. V gave up 6 bases and J gave up 1 base, with 12 bases separating them. CDR3 length: 15 amino acids. CDR3 bases: TGTGCCAGCAGGGGGGGAGATGGGAACACCGGGGAGCTGTTTTTT. Residues: CASRGGDGNTGELFF.

The rearrangement uses TRBV4-3 and TRBJ2-1; 12 positions agree with TRBD2. The length of the CDR3 is 16 residues. Trimming took 0 bases from V and 4 from J; bases not matched to a gene: 1. Germline assignment: CDR1 LGHNA and CDR2 YSLEER. This CDR3 reads CASSQDGTSGYNEQFF. The DNA of the CDR3 is TGCGCCAGCAGCCAAGATGGGACTAGCGGGTACAATGAGCAGTTCTTC.

The chain joins TRBV10-3 to TRBJ2-3; 8 nucleotides line up with TRBD1. J lost 2 bases, V lost 8 bases, and 3 bases had no gene match. The CDR3 is 13 residues long. Germline CDR1 reads ENHRY; CDR2 reads SYGVKD. CDR3 in amino acids: CAIQGAPTDTQYF. CDR3 DNA sequence: TGTGCCATCCAGGGGGCCCCCACAGATACGCAGTATTTT.

The chain joins TRBV6-5 to TRBJ1-2; tentatively, D is TRBD1 (5 bases). The CDR3 is 14 residues long. Trimming shortened V by 5 bases and J by 7 bases, and 17 bases separated the two germline ends. Germline V gene lookup returns CDR1 MNHEY and CDR2 SVGAGI. CDR3 coding DNA: TGTGCCAGCAGTGAAAGGGGTCAGGGTATTGGCTACACCTTC. Protein product: CASSERGQGIGYTF.

With respect to this clone: This sample also contains other DNA sequences that code for the same CDR3. The chain links TRBV9 to TRBJ2-1, with a possible D match to TRBD2 (6 bases). V lost 0 bases to trimming and J lost 1 base, with 8 bases between them. The CDR3 consists of 15 residues. Germline V CDR1 and CDR2: SGDLS, YYNGEE. As DNA, the CDR3 is TGTGCCAGCAGCGTAGTTGCGGGATCCTACAATGAGCAGTTCTTC. It translates to CASSVVAGSYNEQFF.

CDR3 residues: CASSGSGRETQYF. As DNA, the CDR3 is TGTGCCAGCAGCGGTTCAGGGAGGGAGACCCAGTACTTC. This rearrangement joins TRBV5-8 to TRBJ2-5; TRBD2 is a possible D gene (6 bases). The CDR3 totals 13 residues. CDR1 is SGHTS, CDR2 YDEGEE, per germline. The V and J ends lost 4 bases and 5 bases respectively, with 12 bases between them.

This chain links TRBV6-6 with TRBJ1-5; no definite D call. This CDR3 comprises 15 residues. Germline CDR1 and CDR2: MNHNY and SVGAGI (reference sequence). V lost 5 bases to trimming and J lost 11 bases, with 22 bases between them. CDR3 in DNA: TGTGCCAGCAGTACCCTTACAGATGGAAATCCGACCCAGCATTTT. It specifies CASSTLTDGNPTQHF.

In this sample, this clone turned up once. The CDR3 DNA reads as TGTGCCAGCAAACAAGACCGACAGAACACTGAAGCTTTCTTT. Amino acids: CASKQDRQNTEAFF. This sequence joins TRBV6-5 and TRBJ1-1; unclear D gene. The germline gives CDR1 MNHEY, CDR2 SVGAGI. This CDR3 is 14 amino acids long. V dropped 7 bases and J dropped 1 base, with 13 bases sitting between them.

This clone was counted once. J is TRBJ2-5 and V is TRBV27; TRBD2 aligns across 7 bases. The end of the DNA aligns better with TRBJ2-7, so the J call may be wrong. Germline CDR1 is MNHEY and CDR2 is SMNVEV (reference sequence). This CDR3 comprises 18 residues. The CDR3 nucleotides are TGTGCCAGCAGTTTTTCTAGTTCTGGCGGGAGACAAGCCTACGAGCAGTACTTC. Its translation is CASSFSSSGGRQAYEQYF.

The chain has TRBV6-6 and TRBJ2-7; weak D call: TRBD1 (6 bases). Trimming stripped 4 bases from V and 2 bases from J, with 9 bases between. Per germline, CDR1 MNHNY and CDR2 SVGAGI (reference sequence). The length of the CDR3 is 13 residues. The CDR3 is CASSLGAAYEQYF. The CDR3 DNA reads TGTGCCAGCAGTTTGGGGGCAGCCTACGAGCAGTACTTC.

This clone is a singleton in its sample. The CDR3 protein is CASSIRQGAHEQFF. DNA for the CDR3: TGTGCCAGCAGCATCCGACAGGGAGCTCATGAGCAGTTCTTC. The genes are TRBV7-3 and TRBJ2-1; TRBD1 agrees at 7 bases. CDR1 is SGHTA and CDR2 is FQGTGA in the germline V gene. V shed 5 bases and J 8 bases; nucleotides not matched to a gene: 9. The CDR3 covers 14 residues. Supplemented by reference TRBV7-3 and TRBJ2-1, the full variable domain reads GAGVSQTPSNKVTEKGKYVELRCDPISGHTALYWYRQSLGQGPEFLIYFQGTGAADDSGLPNDRFFAVRPEGSVSTLKIQRTERGDSAVYLCASSIRQGAHEQFFGPGTRLTVL.